The source of this T cell receptor (beta chain) is a study of PD-L1 blockade in urothelial cancer. Study context: It was at 3 weeks (second dose) and 6 weeks after treatment start that blood was analyzed. Median T cell yield from blood was about 150,000.

Germline CDR1 is MNHNY and CDR2 is SVGAGI (reference sequence). This CDR3 is 15 amino acids long. V dropped 7 bases and J dropped 7; count of bases not matched to a gene: 10. Synthetic TCR analog templates were spiked into all PCRs individually. The method was immunoSEQ multiplex PCR; TCRdb's version includes in-frame clones alone and lacks a portion of them. This table holds tens of thousands of clones, almost 90% found once. Sample time point: peripheral blood 6 weeks after treatment start. This sequence originates from a man aged 55-75 years with urothelial cancer. This specimen was PBMCs, taken around atezolizumab (anti-PD-L1) treatment. The gene calls are TRBV6-6 and TRBJ2-1; 10 nucleotides agree with TRBD2. As DNA, the CDR3 is TGTGCCAGCATGGGGGGACTAGCGCGGAGTAATGAGCAGTTCTTC. Amino acids: CASMGGLARSNEQFF.